These 15 T cell receptor beta chains were sequenced from one sample in a study of blood T cells in healthy people across ages. For the second PCR, which ran for roughly 6 to 12 cycles, a sample-barcoded 5' primer and a J-beta primer mix were used. TCRdb processed the 5' RACE reads anew with MiXCR; each CDR3 protein has one entry. This sample carries fewer than 2 million distinct CDR3 sequences, roughly two fifths of them seen once, and the ten largest clones take 20% to 25%. The sequencing input was blood. These receptors were taken from a human donor in good health.

As regards this clonotype: The junction shows a germline mismatch at one end, possibly a read error. The chain links TRBV10-3 to TRBJ1-1, with 7 bases identical to TRBD1. The germline gives CDR1 ENHRY, CDR2 SYGVKD. CDR3 length: 13 amino acids. The CDR3 sequence: CATRTGGGTEAFF. The CDR3 coding sequence is TGCGCCACTAGGACAGGTGGAGGGACTGAAGCTTTCTTT.

In its sample, this clonotype was seen a few times. J is TRBJ2-7 and V is TRBV28, with D possibly TRBD2 on 6 matching bases. The V end lost 5 bases, the J end lost 1 base, and 18 bases lay between the germline ends. The length of the CDR3 is 16 residues. Germline values: CDR1 MDHEN, CDR2 SYDVKM. CDR3 residues: CASSGGWGHISYEQYF. CDR3 bases: TGTGCCAGCAGTGGGGGGTGGGGTCATATATCCTACGAGCAGTACTTC. Variable domain in full (rest from reference TRBV28 and TRBJ2-7): DVKVTQSSRYLVKRTGEKVFLECVQDMDHENMFWYRQDPGLGLRLIYFSYDVKMKEKGDIPEGYSVSREKKERFSLILESASTNQTSMYLCASSGGWGHISYEQYFGPGTRLTVT.

This clonotype was counted between two and nine times. The V call is TRBV4-3, the J call TRBJ1-5, with 7 bases matching TRBD1. Trimming removed 0 bases from V and 7 bases from J; junction bases left unmatched: 6. The CDR3 consists of 15 residues. Germline CDR1 and CDR2: LGHNA and YSLEER. The DNA for the CDR3 is TGCGCCAGCAGCCAAGAGGAAAGGGGGCGACAGCCCCAGCATTTT. This encodes CASSQEERGRQPQHF.

The V gene is TRBV7-9, the J gene TRBJ2-1; D remains unclear. The ends were cut back, 2 bases at V and 3 bases at J, with 11 bases in the middle. The germline gives CDR1 SEHNR, CDR2 FQNEAQ (reference sequence). The CDR3 has 15 residues. The CDR3 DNA follows: TGTGCCAGCAGCTTATTTGGCGGAAACTACAATGAGCAGTTCTTC. It is translated as CASSLFGGNYNEQFF.

The rearrangement uses TRBV12-3 or TRBV12-4 and TRBJ2-6, with TRBD2 identical over 8 bases. J gave up 2 bases and V 1 base, and 4 bases lay outside the gene matches. This CDR3 region has 17 residues. The CDR3 sequence is CASSLEAGDPGANVLTF. CDR3 coding DNA: TGTGCCAGCAGTTTAGAAGCGGGGGACCCTGGGGCCAACGTCCTGACTTTC.

Points on this clonotype: One end of the junction varies from germline; a read error may be responsible. The chain has TRBV5-6 and TRBJ1-2; TRBD1 might be the D (5 bases). The length of the CDR3 is 13 residues. Germline-derived CDR1 and CDR2 are SGHDT and YYEEEE. CDR3 in DNA: TGTGTCAGCAGCTTGGTTCAGGGTAGCGGCTACACCTTC. Translation gives CVSSLVQGSGYTF.

The rearrangement links TRBV5-5 to TRBJ2-3; 9 nucleotides agree with TRBD1. The length of the CDR3 is 16 residues. Germline CDR1 and CDR2: SGHKS and YYEKEE (reference sequence). The trim removed 4 bases at V and 2 bases at J, leaving 8 bases unmatched. The CDR3 spells CASSTGTGIYTDTQYF. CDR3 in DNA: TGTGCCAGCAGCACCGGGACAGGGATATACACAGATACGCAGTATTTT.

This clonotype was seen a few times. V usage is TRBV24-1 and J usage is TRBJ2-5, with TRBD1 identical over 8 bases. Germline V gene lookup returns CDR1 KGHDR and CDR2 SFDVKD. This CDR3 region has 18 residues. V trimming: 3 bases; J trimming: 3 bases; junction bases outside the gene matches: 14. This CDR3 is CATSDPRPDRVGEETQYF. The CDR3 nucleotides read TGTGCCACCAGTGATCCCCGACCGGACAGGGTAGGAGAAGAGACCCAGTACTTC.

In this sample, this clonotype turned up a few times. The chain couples TRBV7-9 to TRBJ2-7; D may be TRBD1 or TRBD2 (5 bases each). V shed 0 bases and J shed 3 bases, with 12 bases lying between them. There are 15 residues in the CDR3. Germline CDR1 and CDR2: SEHNR and FQNEAQ (reference sequence). CDR3 sequence: CASSLAQGVIYEQYF. The CDR3 DNA follows: TGTGCCAGCAGCTTAGCCCAGGGAGTGATCTACGAGCAGTACTTC.

The chain uses TRBV6-1 and TRBJ1-2; D is ambiguous. The V gene lost 2 bases and the J gene lost 8 bases, with 15 bases spanning the gap. The CDR3 is made up of 14 amino acids. Germline V CDR1 and CDR2: MNHNS, SASEGT. The DNA for the CDR3 is TGTGCCAGCAGTGAATTAGGTTTTAATCGGGGCTACACCTTC. Its protein is CASSELGFNRGYTF.

The rearrangement joins TRBV20-1 to TRBJ1-2; D unclear. This CDR3 region has 14 residues. V was pared by 0 bases and J by 9 bases, with 17 bases between. Germline CDR1 DFQATT, CDR2 SNEGSKA (reference sequence). CDR3 region: CSARDRVMNRSYTF. The CDR3 DNA reads as TGCAGTGCTAGAGACAGAGTAATGAATCGGAGCTACACCTTC.

The chain carries TRBV3-1 and TRBJ2-3; either TRBD1 or TRBD2 may supply D (6 bases each). Trimming removed 4 bases from V and 0 bases from J, with 11 bases in between. There are 15 residues in the CDR3. CDR1 LGHDT and CDR2 YNNKEL come from the germline V gene (reference sequence). CDR3 DNA sequence: TGTGCCAGCAGCCCGGGGGCGCCTAGCACAGATACGCAGTATTTT. This sequence encodes CASSPGAPSTDTQYF.

This clonotype was observed a few times. This sequence joins TRBV28 and TRBJ1-5; 7 bases map to TRBD1. This CDR3 has 14 amino acids. Germline V CDR1 and CDR2: MDHEN, SYDVKM. The V gene end was trimmed by 7 bases and the J gene end by 4 bases; junction bases not matched to a gene: 7. The CDR3 coding sequence is TGTGCCAGCACCGTCGACAGGGAGAATCAGCCCCAGCATTTT. Translating gives CASTVDRENQPQHF.

With respect to this clonotype: The junction departs from germline at one end; a sequencing error may be responsible. The chain uses TRBV7-2 and TRBJ2-5; TRBD2 matches 7 bases. The J call may be mistaken, given a closer DNA end match to TRBJ2-7. This CDR3 is built from 15 residues. CDR1 and CDR2 from the germline V gene are SGHTA and FQGNSA. The CDR3 reads CASNLVAGVWNEQYF. Here the CDR3 DNA reads TGTGCCAGCAACTTAGTTGCGGGGGTATGGAACGAGCAGTACTTC.

The chain has TRBV7-2 and TRBJ1-6, with D possibly being TRBD1 (5 bases). This CDR3 region has 16 residues. Deletions cut 3 bases from V and 8 bases from J, with 17 bases between. Germline CDR1 reads SGHTA; CDR2 reads FQGNSA. The CDR3 bases are TGTGCCAGCAGCTTGAGGAGGGGCCCCGTGGATTCACCCCTCCACTTT. This sequence encodes CASSLRRGPVDSPLHF.